The entry below describes one T cell receptor (beta chain). TCRdb itself ran the 5' RACE reads through MiXCR, one entry per CDR3 protein. The sample carries 350,000 to 450,000 distinct CDR3 sequences, around 28% recorded once. The data originate from a study of T-cell memory formation after mild COVID-19. Specimen: PBMCs or a T cell subset sorted from them (not recorded which). This TCR was recovered from an adult woman who had mild COVID-19 (a few samples of this study predate the infection). Cell type and time point are not known.

In DNA form, the CDR3 reads TGTGCCAGCAGCTTAGTACCCAGGGAGACCCAGTACTTC. Its translation is CASSLVPRETQYF. The chain combines TRBV7-2 with TRBJ2-5; no firm D call. The CDR3 is 13 residues long. The germline CDR1 and CDR2 sequences are SGHTA and FQGNSA. The V gene lost 1 base and the J gene lost 5 bases, with 8 bases spanning the gap.